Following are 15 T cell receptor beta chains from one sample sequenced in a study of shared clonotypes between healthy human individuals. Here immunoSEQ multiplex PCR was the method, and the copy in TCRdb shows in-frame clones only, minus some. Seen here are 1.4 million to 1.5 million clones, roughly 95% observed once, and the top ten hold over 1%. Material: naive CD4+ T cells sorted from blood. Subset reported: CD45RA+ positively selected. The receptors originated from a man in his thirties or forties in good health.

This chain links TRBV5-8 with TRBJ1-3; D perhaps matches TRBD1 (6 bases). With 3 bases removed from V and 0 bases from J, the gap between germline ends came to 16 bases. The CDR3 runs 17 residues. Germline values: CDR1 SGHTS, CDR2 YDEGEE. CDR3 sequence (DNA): TGTGCCAGCAGCTGGAGGACAGCAAAGCTCTCTGGAAACACCATATATTTT. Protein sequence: CASSWRTAKLSGNTIYF.

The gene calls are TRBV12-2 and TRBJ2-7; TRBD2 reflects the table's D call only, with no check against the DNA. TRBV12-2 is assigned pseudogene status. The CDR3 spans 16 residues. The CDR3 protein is CASRSHGLAFKYEQYF. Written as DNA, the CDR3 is TGTGCAAGTCGTTCCCACGGACTAGCGTTTAAATACGAGCAGTACTTC.

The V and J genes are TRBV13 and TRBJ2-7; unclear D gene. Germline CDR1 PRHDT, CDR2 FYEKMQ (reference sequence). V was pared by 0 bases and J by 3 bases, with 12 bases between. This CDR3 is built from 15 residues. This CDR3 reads CASSLGVLDRYEQYF. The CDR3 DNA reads TGTGCCAGCAGCTTAGGTGTGCTAGACCGCTACGAGCAGTACTTC.

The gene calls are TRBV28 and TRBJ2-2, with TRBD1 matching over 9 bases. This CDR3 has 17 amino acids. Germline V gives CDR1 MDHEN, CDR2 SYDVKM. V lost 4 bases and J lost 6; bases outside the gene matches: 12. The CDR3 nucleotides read TGTGCCAGCAGTTCCCGACAGGGGGTTTTGTCCTCCGGGGAGCTGTTTTTT. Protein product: CASSSRQGVLSSGELFF.

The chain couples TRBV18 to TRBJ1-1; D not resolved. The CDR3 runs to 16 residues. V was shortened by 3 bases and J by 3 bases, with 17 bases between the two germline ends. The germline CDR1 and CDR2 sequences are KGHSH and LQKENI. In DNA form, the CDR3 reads TGTGCCAGCTCACCCCTACTCGGACGGACGTACACTGAAGCTTTCTTT. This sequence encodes CASSPLLGRTYTEAFF.

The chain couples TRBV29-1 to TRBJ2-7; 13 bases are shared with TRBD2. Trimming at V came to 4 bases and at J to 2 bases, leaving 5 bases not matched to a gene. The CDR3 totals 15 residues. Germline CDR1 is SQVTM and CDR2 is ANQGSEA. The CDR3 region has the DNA TGCAGCGTTGCTCTGGGACTAGCGGGAACCTACGAGCAGTACTTC. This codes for CSVALGLAGTYEQYF.

The CDR3 reads CAWSGPGFSYEQYF. Here the CDR3 DNA reads TGTGCCTGGAGTGGTCCCGGCTTCTCCTACGAGCAGTACTTC. V and J are TRBV30 and TRBJ2-7; D remains unclear. Trimming left V 1 base short and J 0 bases short, with 10 bases between. CDR1 is GTSNPN and CDR2 is SVGIG in the germline V gene (reference sequence). The CDR3 has 14 residues.

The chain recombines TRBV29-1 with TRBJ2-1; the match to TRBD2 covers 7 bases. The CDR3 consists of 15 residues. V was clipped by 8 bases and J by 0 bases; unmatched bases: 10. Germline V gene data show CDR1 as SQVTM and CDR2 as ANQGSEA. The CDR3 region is CSLGGVLNSYNEQFF. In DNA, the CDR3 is TGCAGCCTGGGAGGGGTCCTAAACTCCTACAATGAGCAGTTCTTC.

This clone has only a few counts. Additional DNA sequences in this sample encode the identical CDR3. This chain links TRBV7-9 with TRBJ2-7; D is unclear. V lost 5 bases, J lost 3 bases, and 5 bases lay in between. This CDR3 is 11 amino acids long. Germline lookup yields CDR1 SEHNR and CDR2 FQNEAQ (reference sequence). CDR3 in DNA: TGTGCCAGCAGCCCCTACTACGAGCAGTACTTC. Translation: CASSPYYEQYF.

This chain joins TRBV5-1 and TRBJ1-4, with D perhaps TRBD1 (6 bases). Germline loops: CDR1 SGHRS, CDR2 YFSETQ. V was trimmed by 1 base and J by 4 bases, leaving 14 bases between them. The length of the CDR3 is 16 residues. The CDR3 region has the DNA TGCGCCAGCAGCTTGAACAGGGCCGACCTTAATGAAAAACTGTTTTTT. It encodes CASSLNRADLNEKLFF.

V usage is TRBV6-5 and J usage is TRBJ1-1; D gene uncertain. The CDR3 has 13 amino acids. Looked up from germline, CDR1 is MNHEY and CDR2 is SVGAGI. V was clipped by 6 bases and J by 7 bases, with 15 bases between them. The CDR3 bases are TGTGCCAGCAGGCCCCCTTTCGGGAGTGAAGCTTTCTTT. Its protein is CASRPPFGSEAFF.

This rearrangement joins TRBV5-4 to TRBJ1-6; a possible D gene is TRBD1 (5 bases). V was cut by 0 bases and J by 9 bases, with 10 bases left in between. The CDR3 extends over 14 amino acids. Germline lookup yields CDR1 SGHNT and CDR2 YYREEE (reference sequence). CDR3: CASSLGTGGSPLHF. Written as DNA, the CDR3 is TGTGCCAGCAGCTTGGGCACAGGAGGTTCACCCCTCCACTTT. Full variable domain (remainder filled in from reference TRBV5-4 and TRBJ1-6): ETGVTQSPTHLIKTRGQQVTLRCSSQSGHNTVSWYQQALGQGPQFIFQYYREEENGRGNFPPRFSGLQFPNYSSELNVNALELDDSALYLCASSLGTGGSPLHFGNGTRLTVT.

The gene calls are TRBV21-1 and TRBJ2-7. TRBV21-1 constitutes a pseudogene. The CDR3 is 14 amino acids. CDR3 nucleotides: TGTGCCAGCTTTCTGGGGTCCTCATGTGGCGAGCAGTACTTC. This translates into CASFLGSSCGEQYF.

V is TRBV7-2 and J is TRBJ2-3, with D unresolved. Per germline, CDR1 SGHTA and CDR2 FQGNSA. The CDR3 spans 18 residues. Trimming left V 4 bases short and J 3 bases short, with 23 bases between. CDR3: CASSSMYTPTRPTDTQYF. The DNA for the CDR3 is TGTGCCAGCAGCTCCATGTATACCCCTACCCGGCCAACAGATACGCAGTATTTT.

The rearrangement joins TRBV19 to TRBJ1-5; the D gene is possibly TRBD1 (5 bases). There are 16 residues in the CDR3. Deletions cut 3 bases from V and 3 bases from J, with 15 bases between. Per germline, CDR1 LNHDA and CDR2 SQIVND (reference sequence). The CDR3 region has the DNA TGTGCCAGTAGTATGCTGGGGGAAGGGGTCAATCAGCCCCAGCATTTT. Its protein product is CASSMLGEGVNQPQHF.